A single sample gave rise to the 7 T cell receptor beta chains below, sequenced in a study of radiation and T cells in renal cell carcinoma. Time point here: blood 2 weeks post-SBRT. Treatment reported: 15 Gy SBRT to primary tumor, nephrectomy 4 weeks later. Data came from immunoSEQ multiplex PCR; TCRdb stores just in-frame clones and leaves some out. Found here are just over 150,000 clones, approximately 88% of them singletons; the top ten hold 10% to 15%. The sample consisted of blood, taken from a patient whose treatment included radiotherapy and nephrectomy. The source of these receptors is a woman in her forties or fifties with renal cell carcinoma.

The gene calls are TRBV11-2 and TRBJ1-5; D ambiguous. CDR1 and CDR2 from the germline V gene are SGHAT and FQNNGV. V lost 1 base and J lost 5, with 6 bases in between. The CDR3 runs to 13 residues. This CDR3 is CASSLGVDQPQHF. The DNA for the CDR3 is TGTGCCAGCAGCTTAGGAGTCGATCAGCCCCAGCATTTT. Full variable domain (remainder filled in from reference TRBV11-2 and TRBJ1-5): EAGVAQSPRYKIIEKRQSVAFWCNPISGHATLYWYQQILGQGPKLLIQFQNNGVVDDSQLPKDRFSAERLKGVDSTLKIQPAKLEDSAVYLCASSLGVDQPQHFGDGTRLSIL.

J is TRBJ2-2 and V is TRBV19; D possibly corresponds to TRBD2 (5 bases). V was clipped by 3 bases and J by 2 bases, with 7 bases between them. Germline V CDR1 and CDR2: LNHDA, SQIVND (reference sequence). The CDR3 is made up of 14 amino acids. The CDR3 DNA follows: TGTGCCAGTAGTATCGGACTTAACACCGGGGAGCTGTTTTTT. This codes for CASSIGLNTGELFF.

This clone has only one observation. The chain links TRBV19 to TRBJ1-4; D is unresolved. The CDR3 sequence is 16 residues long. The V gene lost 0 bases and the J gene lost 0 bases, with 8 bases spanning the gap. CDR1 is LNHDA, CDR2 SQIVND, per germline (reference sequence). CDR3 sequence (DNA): TGTGCCAGTAGTATAGATGGCGATGCAACTAATGAAAAACTGTTTTTT. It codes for CASSIDGDATNEKLFF. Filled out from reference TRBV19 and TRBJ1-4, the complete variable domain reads DGGITQSPKYLFRKEGQNVTLSCEQNLNHDAMYWYRQDPGQGLRLIYYSQIVNDFQKGDIAEGYSVSREKKESFPLTVTSAQKNPTAFYLCASSIDGDATNEKLFFGSGTQLSVL.

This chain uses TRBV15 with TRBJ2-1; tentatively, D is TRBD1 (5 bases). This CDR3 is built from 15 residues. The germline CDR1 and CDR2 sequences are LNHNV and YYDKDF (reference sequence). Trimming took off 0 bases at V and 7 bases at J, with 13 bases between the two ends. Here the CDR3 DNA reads TGTGCCACCAGCAGAGAGGGCAGGGTGGGGAATGAGCAGTTCTTC. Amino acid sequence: CATSREGRVGNEQFF.

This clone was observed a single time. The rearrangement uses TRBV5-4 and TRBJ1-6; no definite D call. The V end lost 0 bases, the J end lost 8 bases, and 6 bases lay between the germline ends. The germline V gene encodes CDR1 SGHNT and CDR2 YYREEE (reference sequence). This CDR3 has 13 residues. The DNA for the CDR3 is TGTGCCAGCAGCTTGGGACCCGATTCACCCCTCCACTTT. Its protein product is CASSLGPDSPLHF. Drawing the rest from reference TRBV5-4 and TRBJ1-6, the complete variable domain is ETGVTQSPTHLIKTRGQQVTLRCSSQSGHNTVSWYQQALGQGPQFIFQYYREEENGRGNFPPRFSGLQFPNYSSELNVNALELDDSALYLCASSLGPDSPLHFGNGTRLTVT.

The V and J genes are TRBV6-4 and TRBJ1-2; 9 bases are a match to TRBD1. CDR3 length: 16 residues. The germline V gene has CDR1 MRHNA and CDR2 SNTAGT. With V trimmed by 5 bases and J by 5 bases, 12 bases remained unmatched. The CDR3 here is CASSPSGQGEGYGYTF. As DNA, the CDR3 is TGTGCCAGCAGTCCTTCGGGACAGGGTGAAGGGTATGGCTACACCTTC.

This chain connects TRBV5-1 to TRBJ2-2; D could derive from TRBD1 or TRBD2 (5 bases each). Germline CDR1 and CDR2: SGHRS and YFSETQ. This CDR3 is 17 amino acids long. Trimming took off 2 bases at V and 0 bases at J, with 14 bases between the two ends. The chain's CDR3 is CASSFLWDAANTGELFF. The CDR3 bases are TGCGCCAGCAGCTTTCTGTGGGACGCCGCGAACACCGGGGAGCTGTTTTTT.